Shown below are 4 T cell receptor beta chains from a single sample sequenced in a study of shared clonotypes between healthy human individuals. Sequencing was performed with immunoSEQ multiplex PCR; in TCRdb, only in-frame clones are kept and a portion is missing. The sample contains millions of clones, more than 80% of which appear only once. What was sequenced was naive CD4+ T cells from PBMCs. Subset: CD45RA+ positively selected. The receptor set was obtained from a man younger than 35 in good health. Some clones in this sample may be carry-over from other donors' samples.

The genes are TRBV7-2 and TRBJ2-2; D possibly uses TRBD1 or TRBD2 (5 bases each). The germline V gene has CDR1 SGHTA and CDR2 FQGNSA. The CDR3 covers 15 residues. V was pared by 3 bases and J by 5 bases, with 13 bases between. The CDR3 spells CASSFPGRRTGELFF. CDR3 DNA: TGTGCCAGCAGCTTCCCGGGACGGAGAACCGGGGAGCTGTTTTTT.

The rearrangement links TRBV14 to TRBJ2-3; 7 nucleotides align to TRBD1. The CDR3 spans 18 residues. Germline V gives CDR1 SGHDN, CDR2 FVKESK. V dropped 0 bases and J dropped 1; count of bases not matched to a gene: 10. CDR3 residues: CASSQDWGRQGGTDTQYF. Here the CDR3 DNA reads TGTGCCAGCAGCCAAGATTGGGGGAGACAGGGCGGCACAGATACGCAGTATTTT.

In its sample, this clone was seen once. CDR3 protein: CASSSLPANEQFF. CDR3 bases: TGTGCCAGCAGCTCCCTCCCCGCGAATGAGCAGTTCTTC. The chain has TRBV7-6 and TRBJ2-1; D not resolved. Germline values: CDR1 SGHVS, CDR2 FNYEAQ. The length of the CDR3 is 13 residues. V was cut by 4 bases and J by 7 bases, with 11 bases left in between.

V is TRBV5-1 and J is TRBJ2-1, with 9 bases identical to TRBD1. From germline, CDR1 is SGHRS and CDR2 YFSETQ. This CDR3 contains 13 residues. Trimming cost V 5 bases and J 12 bases; bases outside gene matches: 9. The CDR3 region is CASRQGTGYGQFF. CDR3 sequence (DNA): TGCGCCAGCAGGCAGGGGACAGGGTACGGGCAGTTCTTC. The full variable domain, rest sourced from reference TRBV5-1 and TRBJ2-1, is KAGVTQTPRYLIKTRGQQVTLSCSPISGHRSVSWYQQTPGQGLQFLFEYFSETQRNKGNFPGRFSGRQFSNSRSEMNVSTLELGDSALYLCASRQGTGYGQFFGPGTRLTVL.